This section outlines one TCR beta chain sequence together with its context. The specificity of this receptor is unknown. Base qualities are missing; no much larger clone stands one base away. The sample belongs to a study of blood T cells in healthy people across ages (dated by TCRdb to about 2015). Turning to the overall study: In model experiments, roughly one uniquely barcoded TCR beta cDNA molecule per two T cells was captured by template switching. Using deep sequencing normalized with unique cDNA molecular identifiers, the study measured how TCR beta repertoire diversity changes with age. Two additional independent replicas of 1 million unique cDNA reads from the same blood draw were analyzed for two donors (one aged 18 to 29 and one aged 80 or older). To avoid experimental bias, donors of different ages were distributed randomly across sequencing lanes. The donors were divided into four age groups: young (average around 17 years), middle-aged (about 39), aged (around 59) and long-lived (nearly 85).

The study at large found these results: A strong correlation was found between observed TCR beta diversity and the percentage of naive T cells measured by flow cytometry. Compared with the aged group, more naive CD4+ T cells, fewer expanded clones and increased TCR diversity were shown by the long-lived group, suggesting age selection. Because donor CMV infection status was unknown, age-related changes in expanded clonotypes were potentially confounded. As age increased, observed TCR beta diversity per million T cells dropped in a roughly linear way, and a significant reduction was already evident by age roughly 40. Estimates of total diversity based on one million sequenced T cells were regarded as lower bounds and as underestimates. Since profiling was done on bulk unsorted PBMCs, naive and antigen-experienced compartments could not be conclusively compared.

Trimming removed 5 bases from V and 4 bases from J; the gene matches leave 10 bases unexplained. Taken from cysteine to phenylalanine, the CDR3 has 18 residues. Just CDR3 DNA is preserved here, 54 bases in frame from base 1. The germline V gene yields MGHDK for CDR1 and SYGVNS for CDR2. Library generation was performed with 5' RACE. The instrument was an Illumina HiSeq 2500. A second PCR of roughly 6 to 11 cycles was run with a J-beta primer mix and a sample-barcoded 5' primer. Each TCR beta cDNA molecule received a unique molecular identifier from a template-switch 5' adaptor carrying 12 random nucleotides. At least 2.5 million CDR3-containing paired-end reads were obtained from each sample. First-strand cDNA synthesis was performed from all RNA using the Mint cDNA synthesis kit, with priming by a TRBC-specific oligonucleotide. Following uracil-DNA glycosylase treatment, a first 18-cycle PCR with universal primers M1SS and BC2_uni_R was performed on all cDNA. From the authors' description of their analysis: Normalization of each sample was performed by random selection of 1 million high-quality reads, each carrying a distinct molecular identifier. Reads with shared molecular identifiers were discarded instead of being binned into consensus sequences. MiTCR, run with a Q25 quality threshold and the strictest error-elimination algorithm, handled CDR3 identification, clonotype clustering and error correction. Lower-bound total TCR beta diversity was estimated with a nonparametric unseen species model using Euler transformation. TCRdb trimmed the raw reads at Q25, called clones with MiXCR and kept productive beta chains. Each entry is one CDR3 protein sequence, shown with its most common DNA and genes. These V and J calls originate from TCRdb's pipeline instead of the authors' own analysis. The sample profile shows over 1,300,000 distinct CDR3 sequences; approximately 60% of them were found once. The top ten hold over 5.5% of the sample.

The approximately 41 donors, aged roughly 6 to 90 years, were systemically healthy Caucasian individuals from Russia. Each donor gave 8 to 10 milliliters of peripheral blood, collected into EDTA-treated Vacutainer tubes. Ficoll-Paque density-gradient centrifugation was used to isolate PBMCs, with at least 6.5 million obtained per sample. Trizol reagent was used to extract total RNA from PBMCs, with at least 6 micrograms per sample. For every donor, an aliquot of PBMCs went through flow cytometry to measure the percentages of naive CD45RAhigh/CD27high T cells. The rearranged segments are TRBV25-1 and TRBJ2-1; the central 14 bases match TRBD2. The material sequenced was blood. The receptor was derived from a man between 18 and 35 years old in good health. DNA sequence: TGTGCCAGCAGTCCTCTCGGACTAGCGGGGGGTAAATACAATGAGCAGTTCTTC. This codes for CASSPLGLAGGKYNEQFF.